This TCR beta chain was identified during a study of T cell responses to AZD1222 COVID-19 vaccine. Study-level findings and limits: Targets within unmutated variant regions were reportedly found for nearly half of spike-specific TCRs. Just a handful of people given AZD1222 tested seropositive at baseline. In a largely white British group with more females than males, clonal diversity was possibly underestimated.

TCRdb's copy holds only in-frame clones and misses some; the assay was immunoSEQ multiplex PCR. The profile covers 100,000 to 150,000 clones, with more than 70% appearing a single time and approximately 4.7% taken by the ten largest. In the case of this clone: Its antigen is still unknown.

CDR3 length: 18 residues. Germline V gene data show CDR1 as LGHNT and CDR2 as FRNRAP. The ends lost 5 bases at V and 1 base at J; junction bases unmatched: 13. Samples with a second dose at about 4 or about 12 weeks were pooled together. This sequence was found in an adult who received the AZD1222 COVID-19 vaccine. This sample comprised peripheral blood, obtained 28 days after the second AZD1222 dose. The chain joins TRBV12-5 to TRBJ1-4, with 7 bases fitting TRBD1. This CDR3 is CASGPPGRGRRTNEKLFF. For the CDR3, the DNA is TGTGCTAGTGGTCCGCCCGGTAGGGGGCGCAGAACTAATGAAAAACTGTTTTTT. Full variable domain (remainder filled in from reference TRBV12-5 and TRBJ1-4): DARVTQTPRHKVTEMGQEVTMRCQPILGHNTVFWYRQTMMQGLELLAYFRNRAPLDDSGMPKDRFSAEMPDATLATLKIQPSEPRDSAVYFCASGPPGRGRRTNEKLFFGSGTQLSVL.